This note documents a single T cell receptor beta chain sequence. These data originate in a study of T cell changes during pregnancy in multiple sclerosis. Germline CDR1 is LGHNT and CDR2 is FRNRAP. The ends lost 4 bases at V and 1 base at J; junction bases unmatched: 9. The CDR3 runs 16 residues. Sequenced by immunoSEQ multiplex PCR; TCRdb stores in-frame clones only, minus some. The sample lists around 92,000 clones; 80% to 95% were seen once. The source is a female donor with multiple sclerosis, enrolled in a pregnancy study. This material consisted of peripheral blood, taken after pregnancy. The chain couples TRBV12-5 to TRBJ1-2; 7 bases match TRBD1. CDR3 in DNA: TGTGCTAGTGGTTGGGGGACAGCTCAATATAACTATGGCTACACCTTC. It specifies CASGWGTAQYNYGYTF.